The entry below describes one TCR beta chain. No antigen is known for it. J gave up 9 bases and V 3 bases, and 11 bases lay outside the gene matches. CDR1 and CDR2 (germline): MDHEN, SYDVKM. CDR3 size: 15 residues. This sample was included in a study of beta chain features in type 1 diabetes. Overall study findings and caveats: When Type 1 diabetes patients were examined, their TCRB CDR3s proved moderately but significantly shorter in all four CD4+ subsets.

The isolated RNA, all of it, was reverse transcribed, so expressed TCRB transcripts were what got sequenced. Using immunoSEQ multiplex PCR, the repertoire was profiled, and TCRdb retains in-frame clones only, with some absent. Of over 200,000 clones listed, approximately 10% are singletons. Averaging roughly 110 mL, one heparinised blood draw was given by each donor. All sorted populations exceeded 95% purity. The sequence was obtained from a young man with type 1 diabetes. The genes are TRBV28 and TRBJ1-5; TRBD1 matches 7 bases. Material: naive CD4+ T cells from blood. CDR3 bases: TGTGCCAGCAGTTTGGAGGGGGCGCTTGCTGGGCCCCAGCATTTT. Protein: CASSLEGALAGPQHF.